A selection of T cell receptor beta chains follows, all from one sample in a study of cytomegalovirus exposure and HLA in healthy donors. Assay used: immunoSEQ multiplex PCR; TCRdb lists only in-frame clones, some missing. Among roughly 130,000 clones listed, 80% were seen once. Sequenced input: PBMCs. These receptors came from a man between 40 and 49 years old in good health and CMV-seronegative. Both conserved end residues are part of each CDR3. A D gene is named only where the DNA matches it firmly. For some rows the clone size is stated as once, few or many, or as a class when expanded; others skip it.

D gene: TRBD1; J gene: TRBJ2-7; clone size: few; V gene: TRBV28; CDR3 protein: CASKSGQTYEQYF; CDR3 DNA: TGTGCCAGCAAATCGGGACAGACCTACGAGCAGTACTTC
D gene: -; J gene: TRBJ2-7; clone size: -; V gene: TRBV10-3; CDR3 protein: CAISATGKIGYEQYF; CDR3 DNA: TGTGCCATCAGTGCCACCGGGAAGATAGGCTACGAGCAGTACTTC
D gene: -; J gene: TRBJ1-4; clone size: -; V gene: TRBV6-6; CDR3 protein: CASSYGTNEKLFF; CDR3 DNA: TGTGCCAGCAGTTACGGGACAAATGAAAAACTGTTTTTT
D gene: -; J gene: TRBJ2-6; clone size: -; V gene: TRBV5-4; CDR3 protein: CASSLVVSAKTGANVLTF; CDR3 DNA: TGTGCCAGCAGCTTGGTGGTCAGTGCAAAAACTGGGGCCAACGTCCTGACTTTC
D gene: -; J gene: TRBJ1-2; clone size: -; V gene: TRBV6-6; CDR3 protein: CASSYSRGTYGYTF; CDR3 DNA: TGTGCCAGCAGTTACTCCAGGGGCACCTATGGCTACACCTTC
D gene: -; J gene: TRBJ2-5; clone size: few; V gene: TRBV7-2; CDR3 protein: CASSFVGGAGETQYF; CDR3 DNA: TGTGCCAGCAGCTTCGTAGGGGGGGCCGGGGAGACCCAGTACTTC
D gene: -; J gene: TRBJ1-5; clone size: -; V gene: TRBV5-1; CDR3 protein: CASSEGTGNQPQHF; CDR3 DNA: TGCGCCAGCAGTGAGGGAACAGGCAATCAGCCCCAGCATTTT
D gene: TRBD2; J gene: TRBJ2-1; clone size: -; V gene: TRBV27; CDR3 protein: CASSPRGGTSRSFLFF; CDR3 DNA: TGTGCCAGCAGCCCCCGAGGGGGGACTAGCAGGTCGTTTCTGTTCTTC
D gene: -; J gene: TRBJ2-1; clone size: few; V gene: TRBV15; CDR3 protein: CATSRDLQGYNEQFF; CDR3 DNA: TGTGCCACCAGCAGAGATTTACAGGGATACAATGAGCAGTTCTTC
D gene: TRBD1; J gene: TRBJ1-2; clone size: -; V gene: TRBV10-3; CDR3 protein: CAISESRGQGGYTF; CDR3 DNA: TGTGCCATCAGTGAGTCACGGGGACAGGGAGGCTACACCTTC
D gene: -; J gene: TRBJ1-1; clone size: -; V gene: TRBV6-5; CDR3 protein: CASSYNTQGTEAFF; CDR3 DNA: TGTGCCAGCAGTTACAACACCCAGGGCACTGAAGCTTTCTTT
D gene: -; J gene: TRBJ1-6; clone size: -; V gene: TRBV5-5; CDR3 protein: CASSLDRMNSPLHF; CDR3 DNA: TGTGCCAGCAGCTTGGACAGAATGAATTCACCCCTCCACTTT
D gene: TRBD1; J gene: TRBJ2-3; clone size: -; V gene: TRBV6-1; CDR3 protein: CASRPGQGPGDTQYF; CDR3 DNA: TGTGCCAGCAGACCGGGACAGGGACCGGGGGATACGCAGTATTTT